This section outlines one T cell receptor beta chain sequence together with its context. The table came from immunoSEQ multiplex PCR; TCRdb's copy has only in-frame clones and leaves some out. The table has about 64,000 clones, about nine tenths seen once. The record originates from a study of blood T cell repertoires in COVID-19. CDR1 SGHRS and CDR2 YFSETQ come from the germline V gene. Trimming pared 6 bases from V and 0 bases from J, leaving 9 bases between. The CDR3 has 14 residues. The chain uses TRBV5-1 and TRBJ2-2; tentatively, D is TRBD1 (6 bases). This TCR was sampled from a woman aged 80 or over with active COVID-19. Material for sequencing was peripheral blood. The CDR3 loop reads CASMGQTNTGELFF. The CDR3 DNA sequence: TGCGCCAGCATGGGACAAACGAACACCGGGGAGCTGTTTTTT.